This TCR beta chain originates from a study of shared clonotypes between healthy human individuals. Negatively enriched CD4+ T cells were divided by CD45RA into naive and memory. The protocol was immunoSEQ multiplex PCR, while the TCRdb copy is restricted to in-frame clones and leaves out a portion. The table has over a million clones, about 80% seen once; the top ten hold around 0.61%. CDR1 is SEHNR and CDR2 is FQNEAQ in the germline V gene (reference sequence). The CDR3 is made up of 13 amino acids. Trimming shortened V by 6 bases and J by 2 bases, and 10 bases separated the two germline ends. The J gene is TRBJ2-5, the V gene TRBV7-9; D possibly corresponds to TRBD1 (6 bases). This clonotype was sampled from a man aged 18 to 29 in good health. Some clones in this sample may be carry-over from other donors' samples. Source material: memory CD4+ T cells from PBMCs. The subset denotes: CD45RA-negative fraction. This chain's CDR3 is CASRDSSQETQYF. The DNA for the CDR3 is TGTGCCAGCAGGGACAGCTCACAAGAGACCCAGTACTTC.